This TCR beta chain is drawn from a study of blood T cells in healthy people across ages. Through a sample-barcoded 5' primer and a J-beta primer mix, a second PCR was run for roughly 6 to 12 cycles. No fewer than 2.5 million CDR3-containing paired-end reads came from each sample. TCRdb recomputed calls from the 5' RACE reads with MiXCR, one row per CDR3 protein. The data show under 1 million distinct CDR3 sequences, approximately 44% seen once. V was clipped by 0 bases and J by 7 bases, with 10 bases between them. The germline V gene encodes CDR1 SGHDT and CDR2 YYEEEE. The CDR3 has 13 amino acids. Every sample gave at least 5 micrograms of total RNA when it was extracted.

The sequencing input was blood. The gene calls are TRBV5-6 and TRBJ1-2; D is ambiguous. The source is a man between 60 and 70 years old in good health. Here the CDR3 DNA reads TGTGCCAGCAGCTTGGTAGGGTCTGGTGGCTACACCTTC. Protein: CASSLVGSGGYTF.